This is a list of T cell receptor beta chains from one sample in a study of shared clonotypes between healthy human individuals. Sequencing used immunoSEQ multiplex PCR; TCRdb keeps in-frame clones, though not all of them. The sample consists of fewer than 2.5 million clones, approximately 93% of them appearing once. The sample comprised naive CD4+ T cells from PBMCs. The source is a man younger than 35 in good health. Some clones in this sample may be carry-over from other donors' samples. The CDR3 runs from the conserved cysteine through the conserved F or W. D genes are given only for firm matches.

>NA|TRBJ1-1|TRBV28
CASSFIVGGRSTEAFF
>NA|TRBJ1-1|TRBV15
CATSSHRLMNTEAFF
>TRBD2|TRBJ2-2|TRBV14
CASSHPGTSGFTGELFF
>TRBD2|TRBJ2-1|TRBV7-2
CASSSTSGEQFF
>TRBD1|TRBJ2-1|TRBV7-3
CASSQNTGQLNEQFF
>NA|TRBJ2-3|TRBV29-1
CSASGRLTDTQYF
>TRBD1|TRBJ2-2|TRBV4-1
CASSRRDRGGTGELFF
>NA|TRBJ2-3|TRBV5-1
CASSLRAMGTDTQYF
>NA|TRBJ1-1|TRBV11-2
CASSPTLLLGLNTEAFF
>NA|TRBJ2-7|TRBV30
CASAGGAREQYF
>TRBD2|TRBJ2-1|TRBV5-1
CASSLRLGPGLAGVRREQFF
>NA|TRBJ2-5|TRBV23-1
CASSQSRRIQETQYF